The sequence of this TCR beta chain was determined in a study of T cell responses to AZD1222 COVID-19 vaccine. On this clone: Its cognate antigen is unknown. A read error may produce the germline difference seen at one junction end.

Some clones are missing from TCRdb's copy, which holds only in-frame ones; the method was immunoSEQ multiplex PCR. Here the sample spans around 150,000 clones, more than 75% being singletons. General study findings and limits: Dominant at 160-218 and 743-854, vaccine-associated CD4 TCRs also spanned spike. The study found Spike-specific TCR breadth and depth rose after two AZD1222 doses. Within unmutated variant regions lay the reported targets of nearly half of spike-specific TCRs. In a largely white British group with more females than males, clonal diversity was possibly underestimated.

This CDR3 contains 11 residues. Germline V gene lookup returns CDR1 SGHAT and CDR2 FQNNGV. The sequences come from peripheral blood, collected on day 0 of AZD1222 vaccination. The J gene is TRBJ2-7, the V gene TRBV11-2; D gene unclear. The sequence was obtained from an adult in good health. This CDR3 is CASSLDRFPHF. The CDR3 DNA follows: TGTGCCAGCAGCTTAGATCGGTTTCCCCACTTC. Full variable domain (outside the CDR3, taken from reference TRBV11-2 and TRBJ2-7): EAGVAQSPRYKIIEKRQSVAFWCNPISGHATLYWYQQILGQGPKLLIQFQNNGVVDDSQLPKDRFSAERLKGVDSTLKIQPAKLEDSAVYLCASSLDRFPHFGPGTRLTVT.